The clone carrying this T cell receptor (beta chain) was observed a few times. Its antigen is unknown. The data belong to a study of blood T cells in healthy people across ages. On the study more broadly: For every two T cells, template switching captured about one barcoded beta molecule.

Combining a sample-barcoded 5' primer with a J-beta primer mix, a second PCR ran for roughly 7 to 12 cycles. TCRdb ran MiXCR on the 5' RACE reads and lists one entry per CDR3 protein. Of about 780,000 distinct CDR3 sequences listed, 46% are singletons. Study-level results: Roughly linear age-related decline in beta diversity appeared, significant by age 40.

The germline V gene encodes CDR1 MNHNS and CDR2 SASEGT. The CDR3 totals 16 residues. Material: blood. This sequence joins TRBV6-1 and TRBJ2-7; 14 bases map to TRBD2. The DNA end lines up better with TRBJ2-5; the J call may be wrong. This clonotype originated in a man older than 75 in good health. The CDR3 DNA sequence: TGTGCCAGCAGTGAATGGGGACTAGCGGGAGCAGAGACCCAGTACTTC. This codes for CASSEWGLAGAETQYF.